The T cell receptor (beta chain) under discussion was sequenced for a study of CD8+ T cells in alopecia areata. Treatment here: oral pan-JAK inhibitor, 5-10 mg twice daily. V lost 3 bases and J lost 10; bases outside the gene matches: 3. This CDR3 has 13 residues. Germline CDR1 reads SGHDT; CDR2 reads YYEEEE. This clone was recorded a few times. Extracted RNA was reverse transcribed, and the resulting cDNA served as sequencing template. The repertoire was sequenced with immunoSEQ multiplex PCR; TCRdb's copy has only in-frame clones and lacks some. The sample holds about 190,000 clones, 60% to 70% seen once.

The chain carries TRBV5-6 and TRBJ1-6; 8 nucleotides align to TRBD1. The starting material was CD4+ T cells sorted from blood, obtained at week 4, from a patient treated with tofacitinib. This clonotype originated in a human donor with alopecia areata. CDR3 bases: TGTGCCAGCAGCTCGGACAGGGACTCACCCCTCCACTTT. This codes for CASSSDRDSPLHF.